This is a list of T cell receptor beta chains from one sample in a study of shared clonotypes between healthy human individuals. Profiled with immunoSEQ multiplex PCR; TCRdb holds only in-frame clones, not every one. The sample has 2.3 million or so clones, over 90% seen once. Input material: naive CD4+ T cells from PBMCs. The receptors shown here come from a young man in good health. Some clones in this sample may be carry-over from other donors' samples. Each CDR3 is given with its conserved first and last residue. The D gene is left open where the match is weak. Expanded clones get a size class; other rows say once, few or many, or leave the size out.

d_gene	abundance	v_gene	j_gene	CDR3nt	CDR3aa
.	.	TRBV9	TRBJ1-3	TGTGCCAGCACCCGAGGGGACTCGCCTGGAAACACCATATATTTT	CASTRGDSPGNTIYF
.	.	TRBV5-1	TRBJ2-3	TGCGCCAGCAGCATGACAGGTAGCACAGATACGCAGTATTTT	CASSMTGSTDTQYF
.	.	TRBV18	TRBJ1-2	TGTGCCAGCTCCCCTAGGACGGAGAACTATGGCTACACCTTC	CASSPRTENYGYTF
TRBD2	.	TRBV5-4	TRBJ2-3	TGTGCCAGCAGCCCTAGCGGGGCTTACACAGATACGCAGTATTTT	CASSPSGAYTDTQYF
.	once	TRBV4-1	TRBJ1-2	TGCGCCAGCAGCCAAGAGAGCTATGGCTACACCTTC	CASSQESYGYTF
.	.	TRBV15	TRBJ2-3	TGTGCCACCAGCAGGGGGACGGCAGATACGCAGTATTTT	CATSRGTADTQYF
.	.	TRBV9	TRBJ2-1	TGTGCCAGCAGTCCCTGGACTTTCTACAATGAGCAGTTCTTC	CASSPWTFYNEQFF
.	.	TRBV11-2	TRBJ2-7	TGTGGCAGCAGCTCCAACTCGTACGAGCAGTACTTC	CGSSSNSYEQYF
TRBD2	.	TRBV4-2	TRBJ2-7	TGTGCCAGCAGCCAAGACCCGGTAGCGGGAGCCTCTGAGCAGTACTTC	CASSQDPVAGASEQYF
TRBD1	.	TRBV28	TRBJ2-3	TGTGCCAGCAGTTTAAGTACAGGGGGTGATCCGAGGGCAGATACGCAGTATTTT	CASSLSTGGDPRADTQYF
.	.	TRBV5-1	TRBJ2-1	TGCGCCAGCAGCTTGGCGAACGCGTACAATGAGCAGTTCTTC	CASSLANAYNEQFF
TRBD1	.	TRBV27	TRBJ2-1	TGTGCCAGCCTCCGACAGGGGGCTAGGAACAATGAGCAGTTCTTC	CASLRQGARNNEQFF
TRBD2	once	TRBV28	TRBJ2-2	TGTGCCAGCAGTTTGACTAGCGGGAGGGCCAAGGGCGGGGAGCTGTTTTTT	CASSLTSGRAKGGELFF
TRBD1	.	TRBV14	TRBJ2-3	TGTGCCAGCAGCCTGGGACAGAGGATTGCCCCAGATACGCAGTATTTT	CASSLGQRIAPDTQYF
.	.	TRBV29-1	TRBJ2-6	TGCAGCGTTGATTCCCAGGGATTCTCTGGGGCCAACGTCCTGACTTTC	CSVDSQGFSGANVLTF
.	.	TRBV28	TRBJ2-7	TGTGCCAGCAGTTTACTTCGGAGCGAGCAGTACTTC	CASSLLRSEQYF
.	few	TRBV30	TRBJ2-3	TGTGCCTGGGGGGCCCAAGAAGCGGTAAGCACAGATACGCAGTATTTT	CAWGAQEAVSTDTQYF
TRBD2	.	TRBV15	TRBJ2-3	TGTGCCACCAGCACAAGACTAGCGGGAGGGTTCGATACGCAGTATTTT	CATSTRLAGGFDTQYF
TRBD1	.	TRBV25-1	TRBJ2-7	TGTGCCAGTAACAGGGGGCTGGGGTACGAGCAGTACTTC	CASNRGLGYEQYF
.	.	TRBV28	TRBJ1-1	TGTGCCAGCAGTTCCGCCCGGGGGGGGGCTTTCTTT	CASSSARGGAFF
.	once	TRBV7-9	TRBJ2-2	TGTGCCAGCAGCTTAGTCGGCGGGGAGCTGTTTTTT	CASSLVGGELFF
.	.	TRBV28	TRBJ2-4	TGTGCCAGCAGCCCCCAAAACATTCAGTACTTC	CASSPQNIQYF
TRBD2	once	TRBV2	TRBJ2-1	TGTGCCAGCATGGGACTAGCGGTCTACAATGAGCAGTTCTTC	CASMGLAVYNEQFF
TRBD2	.	TRBV7-9	TRBJ2-7	TGTGCCAGCAGCTCCACTAGCGGGAATCGGTACGAGCAGTACTTC	CASSSTSGNRYEQYF
.	.	TRBV28	TRBJ1-5	TGTGCCAGCGGATCGACAGGTAGGCCTCAACCCCAGCATTTT	CASGSTGRPQPQHF
.	.	TRBV27	TRBJ1-1	TGTGCCAGCAGTTTTTGGGCCTCCAGGGGAACTGAAGCTTTCTTT	CASSFWASRGTEAFF
TRBD1	.	TRBV29-1	TRBJ1-4	TGCAGCGTTGAAGGCCAGGGGGGGGAAAAACTGTTTTTT	CSVEGQGGEKLFF
.	.	TRBV7-3	TRBJ2-7	TGTGCCAGCAGCCTCCAGGGGGGTCCCACCTACGAGCAGTACTTC	CASSLQGGPTYEQYF
.	.	TRBV6-1	TRBJ2-7	TGTGCCAGCAGGGCAGGGATTTCCTACGAGCAGTACTTC	CASRAGISYEQYF
TRBD2	.	TRBV2	TRBJ2-5	TGTGCCAGCAGTGAAGCGCGGGGGAGGCTACAAGAGACCCAGTACTTC	CASSEARGRLQETQYF
TRBD1	.	TRBV5-6	TRBJ2-2	TGTGCCAGCAGCTTAAGGGGGCAATATACCGGGGAGCTGTTTTTT	CASSLRGQYTGELFF